These 22 T cell receptor beta chains came from one sample sequenced in a study of blood T cell repertoires in COVID-19. The method was immunoSEQ multiplex PCR; TCRdb's version includes in-frame clones alone and lacks a portion of them. The table includes about 400,000 clones, 86% detected once. The sample consisted of peripheral blood. These receptor sequences come from a woman aged 60 to 75 with COVID-19, enrolled during active disease.

V gene TRBV30 combines with J gene TRBJ1-5; possible D gene TRBD1, 6 bases. CDR3 length equals 14 residues. Trimming took off 2 bases at V and 4 bases at J, with 12 bases between the two ends. Germline V gives CDR1 GTSNPN, CDR2 SVGIG (reference sequence). The CDR3 protein is CAWSPGHTNQPQHF. The CDR3 nucleotides are TGTGCCTGGAGTCCGGGACATACTAATCAGCCCCAGCATTTT.

The J gene is TRBJ2-3, the V gene TRBV4-3, with 9 bases lining up with TRBD2. The trim removed 2 bases at V and 5 bases at J, leaving 11 bases unmatched. The CDR3 is 17 amino acids. Germline assignment: CDR1 LGHNA and CDR2 YSLEER. DNA of the CDR3: TGCGCCAGCAGCCAAAATTTAGCGGGGGCCCGGGGAGATACGCAGTATTTT. Protein product: CASSQNLAGARGDTQYF.

The V gene is TRBV9, the J gene TRBJ2-6, with D unresolved. Deletions cut 3 bases from V and 0 bases from J, with 7 bases between. The CDR3 spans 15 residues. Looked up from germline, CDR1 is SGDLS and CDR2 is YYNGEE. As DNA, the CDR3 is TGTGCCAGCAGCGGCGGCAACTCTGGGGCCAACGTCCTGACTTTC. This encodes CASSGGNSGANVLTF.

The chain uses TRBV5-5 and TRBJ1-1; D unresolved. Germline V gene sequence: CDR1 SGHKS, CDR2 YYEKEE (reference sequence). The CDR3 extends over 14 amino acids. Trimming removed 4 bases from V and 3 bases from J, with 13 bases in between. CDR3 nucleotides: TGTGCCAGCAGCCCCCGCGGGGTGGACACTGAAGCTTTCTTT. Its translation: CASSPRGVDTEAFF.

For the CDR3, the DNA is TGCGCCAGCAGCTTGGGGACAGCCCAGACCTACGAGCAGTACTTC. Its translation: CASSLGTAQTYEQYF. This chain connects TRBV5-1 to TRBJ2-7, with D tentatively TRBD1 (6 bases). The CDR3 length is 15 residues. Trimming removed 0 bases from V and 2 bases from J, with 12 bases in between. Germline V lookup: CDR1 SGHRS, CDR2 YFSETQ.

The rearrangement uses TRBV9 and TRBJ1-2; D unresolved. The CDR3 spans 14 residues. Germline CDR1 reads SGDLS; CDR2 reads YYNGEE. The V end lost 3 bases, the J end lost 8 bases, and 17 bases lay between the germline ends. The CDR3 region has the DNA TGTGCCAGCAGCGCCGAATTTCGGCGAGGGGGCTACACCTTC. This sequence encodes CASSAEFRRGGYTF.

In nucleotides, the CDR3 is TGTGCCAGCAGCATCGAGGACGGACAGGGCGGCCTCAACGGAAACACCATATATTTT. Its protein product is CASSIEDGQGGLNGNTIYF. The rearrangement uses TRBV9 and TRBJ1-3, with 8 positions matching TRBD1. Germline CDR1 reads SGDLS; CDR2 reads YYNGEE. The V and J ends lost 4 bases and 4 bases, in that order; junction bases with no gene match: 19. The CDR3 spans 19 residues.

The chain has TRBV7-9 and TRBJ2-7; 9 nucleotides match TRBD2. The CDR3 consists of 16 residues. Trimming took 4 bases from V and 3 from J; bases not matched to a gene: 10. Germline CDR1 SEHNR, CDR2 FQNEAQ (reference sequence). The CDR3 loop is CASSWGASGVNYEQYF. In nucleotides, the CDR3 is TGTGCCAGCAGCTGGGGGGCTAGCGGGGTTAACTACGAGCAGTACTTC.

The V gene is TRBV10-3, the J gene TRBJ2-3; a weak D match, TRBD2 (5 bases). The CDR3 is 15 residues long. The V end was cut by 7 bases, the J end by 3 bases, with 17 bases between. Germline CDR1 and CDR2: ENHRY and SYGVKD. The CDR3, as DNA: TGTGCCATCACCGAGGGTCTCTCGGGGACAGATACGCAGTATTTT. Translation: CAITEGLSGTDTQYF.

The genes are TRBV24-1 and TRBJ2-1; 8 bases are a match to TRBD1. There are 14 residues in the CDR3. The trim removed 4 bases at V and 7 bases at J, leaving 5 bases unmatched. Germline values: CDR1 KGHDR, CDR2 SFDVKD. CDR3 protein: CATSDQGAANEQFF. DNA of the CDR3: TGTGCCACCAGTGACCAGGGGGCAGCTAATGAGCAGTTCTTC.

The chain has TRBV18 and TRBJ2-2; 11 bases match TRBD2. Germline V gene sequence: CDR1 KGHSH, CDR2 LQKENI. This CDR3 is 17 amino acids long. The V gene end was trimmed by 3 bases and the J gene end by 0 bases; junction bases not matched to a gene: 3. The DNA of the CDR3 is TGTGCCAGCTCACCCGCTAGCGGGGGGACGAACACCGGGGAGCTGTTTTTT. Translation: CASSPASGGTNTGELFF.

The CDR3 DNA follows: TGTGCCAGCAGCTTAGGCGGGGGCGCCCAGGAAAAACTGTTTTTT. Protein sequence: CASSLGGGAQEKLFF. This sequence joins TRBV7-8 and TRBJ1-4; TRBD1 is a possible D gene (6 bases). CDR1 SGHVS and CDR2 FQNEAQ come from the germline V gene. Trimming removed 1 base at V and 8 bases at J, with 14 bases between. CDR3 length: 15 amino acids.

This chain connects TRBV12-3 or TRBV12-4 to TRBJ1-1, with D tentatively TRBD1 (5 bases). The CDR3 sequence is 13 residues long. V was pared by 2 bases and J by 11 bases, with 15 bases between. CDR3 amino acids: CASSLTGIETAFF. The CDR3 coding sequence is TGTGCCAGCAGTTTAACAGGAATTGAAACGGCTTTCTTT.

This clone was seen more than once but under ten times. The V and J genes are TRBV15 and TRBJ1-1; no firm D call. The V gene lost 5 bases and the J gene lost 1 base, with 8 bases spanning the gap. The CDR3 has 13 residues. CDR1 and CDR2 (germline): LNHNV, YYDKDF (reference sequence). CDR3 sequence (DNA): TGTGCCACCAGCCAGTCGGGGAACACTGAAGCTTTCTTT. Translating gives CATSQSGNTEAFF.

The V call is TRBV2, the J call TRBJ1-6; D is ambiguous. The germline CDR1 and CDR2 sequences are SNHLY and FYNNEI. Trimming took off 5 bases at V and 14 bases at J, with 7 bases between the two ends. This CDR3 spans 10 amino acids. As DNA, the CDR3 is TGTGCCAGCAGTCAAATCACCCTCCACTTT. Protein product: CASSQITLHF. The full variable domain, rest sourced from reference TRBV2 and TRBJ1-6, is EPEVTQTPSHQVTQMGQEVILRCVPISNHLYFYWYRQILGQKVEFLVSFYNNEISEKSEIFDDQFSVERPDGSNFTLKIRSTKLEDSAMYFCASSQITLHFGNGTRLTVT.

This chain connects TRBV11-2 to TRBJ2-1; 8 bases map to TRBD1. The V gene end was trimmed by 1 base and the J gene end by 7 bases; junction bases not matched to a gene: 0. Germline CDR1 SGHAT, CDR2 FQNNGV. This CDR3 comprises 13 residues. The CDR3 region is CASSLGTGNEQFF. The CDR3 DNA reads TGTGCCAGCAGCTTAGGGACAGGGAATGAGCAGTTCTTC.

This clone is a singleton in its sample. This chain joins TRBV2 and TRBJ1-3; a possible D gene is TRBD1 (6 bases). The CDR3 length is 19 residues. Trimming shortened V by 0 bases and J by 5 bases, and 23 bases separated the two germline ends. Germline CDR1 is SNHLY and CDR2 is FYNNEI. The CDR3 here is CASSEASQGRSTLRNTIYF. The CDR3 region has the DNA TGTGCCAGCAGTGAAGCATCTCAGGGGCGTTCAACCCTCAGAAACACCATATATTTT.

This chain links TRBV6-5 with TRBJ1-1; D is uncertain. This CDR3 spans 13 amino acids. V lost 6 bases, J lost 4 bases, and 12 bases lay in between. The germline V gene encodes CDR1 MNHEY and CDR2 SVGAGI. The CDR3 DNA reads as TGTGCCAGCAGGAAACGGGCGGGCACTGAAGCTTTCTTT. It yields the protein CASRKRAGTEAFF.

The chain joins TRBV9 to TRBJ1-3, with unresolved D. The CDR3 loop spans 15 amino acids. Germline CDR1 is SGDLS and CDR2 is YYNGEE. The V end lost 0 bases, the J end lost 3 bases, and 10 bases lay between the germline ends. The CDR3 sequence is CASSVDRGGGNTIYF. CDR3 bases: TGTGCCAGCAGCGTAGATCGGGGTGGTGGAAACACCATATATTTT.

As concerns this clone: This CDR3 is also generated by other DNA sequences in the sample. V gene TRBV27 combines with J gene TRBJ1-1, with D possibly TRBD1 on 6 matching bases. The CDR3 has 14 amino acids. The V end was cut by 0 bases, the J end by 5 bases, with 10 bases between. From germline, CDR1 is MNHEY and CDR2 SMNVEV (reference sequence). The CDR3 region is CASSLSRGRTEAFF. The CDR3 region has the DNA TGTGCCAGCAGTTTATCCAGGGGAAGGACTGAAGCTTTCTTT.

This chain connects TRBV6-5 to TRBJ1-1; a weak D match, TRBD1 (5 bases). Trimming cost V 0 bases and J 2 bases, with 10 bases left between them. The CDR3 length is 15 residues. The V gene's germline CDR1 is MNHEY and CDR2 SVGAGI. CDR3 sequence reads: CASSYSMRGNTEAFF. The CDR3 nucleotides are TGTGCCAGCAGTTACTCGATGCGGGGCAACACTGAAGCTTTCTTT.

The V and J genes are TRBV5-1 and TRBJ1-2; 8 bases map to TRBD1. V shed 3 bases and J 3 bases; nucleotides not matched to a gene: 7. Germline CDR1 SGHRS, CDR2 YFSETQ. CDR3 length: 15 residues. As DNA, the CDR3 is TGCGCCAGCAGCTCCGGTTCGACAGGGGACTATGGCTACACCTTC. Translation: CASSSGSTGDYGYTF.